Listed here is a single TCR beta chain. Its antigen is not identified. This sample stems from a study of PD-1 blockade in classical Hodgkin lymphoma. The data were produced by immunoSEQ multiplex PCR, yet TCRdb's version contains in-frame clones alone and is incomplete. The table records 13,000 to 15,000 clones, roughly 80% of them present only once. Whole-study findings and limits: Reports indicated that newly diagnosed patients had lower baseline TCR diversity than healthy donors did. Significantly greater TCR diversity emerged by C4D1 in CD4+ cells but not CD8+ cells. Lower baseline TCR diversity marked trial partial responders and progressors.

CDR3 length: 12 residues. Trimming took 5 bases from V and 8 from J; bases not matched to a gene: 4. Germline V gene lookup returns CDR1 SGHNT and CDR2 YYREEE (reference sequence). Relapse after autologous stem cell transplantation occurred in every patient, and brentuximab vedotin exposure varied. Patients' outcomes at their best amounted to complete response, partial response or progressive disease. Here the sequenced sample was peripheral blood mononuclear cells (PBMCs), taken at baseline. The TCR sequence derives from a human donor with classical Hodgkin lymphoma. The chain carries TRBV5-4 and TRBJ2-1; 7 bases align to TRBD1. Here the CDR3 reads CASRYRGDEQFF. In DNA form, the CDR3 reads TGTGCCAGCAGGTACAGGGGCGATGAGCAGTTCTTC.